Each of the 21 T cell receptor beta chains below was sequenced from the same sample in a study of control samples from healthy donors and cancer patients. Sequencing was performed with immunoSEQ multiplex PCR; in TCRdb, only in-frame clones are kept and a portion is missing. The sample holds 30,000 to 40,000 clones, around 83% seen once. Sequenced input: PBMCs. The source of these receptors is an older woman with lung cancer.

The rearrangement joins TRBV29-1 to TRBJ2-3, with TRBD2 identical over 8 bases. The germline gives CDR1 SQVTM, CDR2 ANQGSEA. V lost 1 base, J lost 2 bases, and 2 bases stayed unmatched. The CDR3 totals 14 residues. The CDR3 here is CSVEGGLDTDTQYF. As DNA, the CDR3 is TGCAGCGTTGAAGGGGGACTAGACACAGATACGCAGTATTTT.

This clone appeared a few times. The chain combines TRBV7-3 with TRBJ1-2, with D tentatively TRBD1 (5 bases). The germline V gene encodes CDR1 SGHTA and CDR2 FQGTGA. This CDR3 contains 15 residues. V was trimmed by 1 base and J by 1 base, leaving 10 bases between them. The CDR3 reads CASSLSPTDNYGYTF. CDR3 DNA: TGTGCCAGCAGCTTAAGCCCGACAGATAACTATGGCTACACCTTC. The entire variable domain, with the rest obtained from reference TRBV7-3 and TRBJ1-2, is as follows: GAGVSQTPSNKVTEKGKYVELRCDPISGHTALYWYRQSLGQGPEFLIYFQGTGAADDSGLPNDRFFAVRPEGSVSTLKIQRTERGDSAVYLCASSLSPTDNYGYTFGSGTRLTVV.

This CDR3 is CASSQGQGMVTEAFF. The CDR3 DNA sequence: TGTGCCAGCAGCCAGGGACAGGGGATGGTGACTGAAGCTTTCTTT. The chain combines TRBV9 with TRBJ1-1; 10 bases agree with TRBD1. The CDR3 is 15 amino acids. Germline CDR1 is SGDLS and CDR2 is YYNGEE. Germline trimming cut 4 bases from V and 5 bases from J; bases unmatched to any gene: 8.

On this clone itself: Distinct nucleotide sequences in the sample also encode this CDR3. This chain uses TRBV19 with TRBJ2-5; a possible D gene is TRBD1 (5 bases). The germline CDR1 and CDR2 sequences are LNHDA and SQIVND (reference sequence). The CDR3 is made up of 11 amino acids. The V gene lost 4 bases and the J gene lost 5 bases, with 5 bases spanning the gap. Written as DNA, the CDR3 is TGTGCCAGTAGTAAGGGGGAGACCCAGTACTTC. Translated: CASSKGETQYF.

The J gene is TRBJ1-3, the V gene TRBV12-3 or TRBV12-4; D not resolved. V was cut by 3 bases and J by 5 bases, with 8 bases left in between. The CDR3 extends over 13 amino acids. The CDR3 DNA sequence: TGTGCCAGCAGTTTGAGGCAGAGAAACACCATATATTTT. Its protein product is CASSLRQRNTIYF.

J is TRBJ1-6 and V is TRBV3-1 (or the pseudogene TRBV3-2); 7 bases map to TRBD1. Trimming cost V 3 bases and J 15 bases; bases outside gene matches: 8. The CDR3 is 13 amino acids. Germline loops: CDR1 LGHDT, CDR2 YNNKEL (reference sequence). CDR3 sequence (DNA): TGTGCCAGCAGCCAGAGACAGGGTCGGGACCTCCACTTT. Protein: CASSQRQGRDLHF.

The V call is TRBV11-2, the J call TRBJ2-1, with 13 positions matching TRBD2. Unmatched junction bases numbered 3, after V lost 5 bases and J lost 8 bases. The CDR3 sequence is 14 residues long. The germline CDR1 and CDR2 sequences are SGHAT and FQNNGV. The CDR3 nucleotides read TGTGCCAGCAGCAAACTAGCGGGAGGGGATGAGCAGTTCTTC. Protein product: CASSKLAGGDEQFF.

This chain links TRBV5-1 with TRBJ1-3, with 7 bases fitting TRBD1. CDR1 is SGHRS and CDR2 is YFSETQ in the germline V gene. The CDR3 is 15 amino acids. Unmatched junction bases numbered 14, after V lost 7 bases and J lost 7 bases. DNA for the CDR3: TGCGCCAGCTCCCTGGACAGGATTCCCCAGAACACCATATATTTT. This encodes CASSLDRIPQNTIYF.

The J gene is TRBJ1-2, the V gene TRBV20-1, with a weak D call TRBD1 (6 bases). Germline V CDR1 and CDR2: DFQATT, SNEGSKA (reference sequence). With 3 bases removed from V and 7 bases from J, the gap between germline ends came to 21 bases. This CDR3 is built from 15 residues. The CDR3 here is CSASRPGEYTGGYTF. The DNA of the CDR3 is TGCAGTGCTAGTAGGCCAGGGGAGTATACCGGTGGCTACACCTTC.

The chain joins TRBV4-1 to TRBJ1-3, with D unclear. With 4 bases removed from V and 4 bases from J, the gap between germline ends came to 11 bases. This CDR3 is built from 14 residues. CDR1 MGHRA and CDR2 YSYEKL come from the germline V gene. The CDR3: CASSLEKYGNTIYF. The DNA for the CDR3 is TGCGCCAGCAGCCTCGAAAAGTACGGAAACACCATATATTTT.

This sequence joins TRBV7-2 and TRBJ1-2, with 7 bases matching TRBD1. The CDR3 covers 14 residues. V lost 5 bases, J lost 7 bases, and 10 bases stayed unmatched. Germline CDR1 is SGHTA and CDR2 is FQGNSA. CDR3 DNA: TGTGCCAGCAGCGCTACTCCCAGGGGGTCTGGCTACACCTTC. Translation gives CASSATPRGSGYTF.

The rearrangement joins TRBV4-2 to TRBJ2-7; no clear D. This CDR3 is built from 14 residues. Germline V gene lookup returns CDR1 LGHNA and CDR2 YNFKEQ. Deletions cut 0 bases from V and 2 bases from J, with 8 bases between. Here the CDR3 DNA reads TGTGCCAGCAGCCAAGAGAGGCAGGCCTACGAGCAGTACTTC. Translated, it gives CASSQERQAYEQYF.

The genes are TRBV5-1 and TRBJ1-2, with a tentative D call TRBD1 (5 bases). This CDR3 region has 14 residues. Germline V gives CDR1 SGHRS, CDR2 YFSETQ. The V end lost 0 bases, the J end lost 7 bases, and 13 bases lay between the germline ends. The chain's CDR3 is CASSLEPGTTGYTF. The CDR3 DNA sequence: TGCGCCAGCAGCTTGGAGCCTGGGACGACTGGCTACACCTTC.

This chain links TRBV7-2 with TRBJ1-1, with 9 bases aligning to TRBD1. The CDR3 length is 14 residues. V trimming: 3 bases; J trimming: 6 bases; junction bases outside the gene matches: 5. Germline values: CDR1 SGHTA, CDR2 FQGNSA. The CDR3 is CASSFLTGGSEAFF. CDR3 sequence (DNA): TGTGCCAGCAGCTTTCTGACAGGGGGTTCTGAAGCTTTCTTT.

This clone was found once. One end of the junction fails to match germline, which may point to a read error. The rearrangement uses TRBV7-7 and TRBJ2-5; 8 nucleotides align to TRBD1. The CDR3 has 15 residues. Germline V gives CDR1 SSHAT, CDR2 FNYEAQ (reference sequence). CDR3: CASSSPGQGGETQYF. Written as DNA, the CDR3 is TGTGCTAGCAGCTCACCTGGACAGGGAGGAGAGACCCAGTACTTC.

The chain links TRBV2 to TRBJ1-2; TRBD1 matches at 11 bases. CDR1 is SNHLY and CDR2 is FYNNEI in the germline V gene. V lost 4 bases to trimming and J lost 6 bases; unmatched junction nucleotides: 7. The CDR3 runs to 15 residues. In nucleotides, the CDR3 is TGTGCCAGCAGTGCAAGGCCGGGACAGGGGGATGGCTACACCTTC. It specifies CASSARPGQGDGYTF.

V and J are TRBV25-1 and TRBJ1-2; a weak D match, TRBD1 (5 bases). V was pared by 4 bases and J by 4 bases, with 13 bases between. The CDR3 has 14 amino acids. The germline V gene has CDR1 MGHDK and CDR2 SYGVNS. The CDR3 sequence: CASSGGTTGYGYTF. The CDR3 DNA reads TGTGCCAGCAGTGGGGGGACCACAGGCTATGGCTACACCTTC.

CDR3 amino acids: CASGLVLDPCTDTQYF. CDR3 in DNA: TGTGCTAGTGGTTTGGTACTGGACCCTTGCACAGATACGCAGTATTTT. V is TRBV12-5 and J is TRBJ2-3, with D unresolved. Germline V lookup: CDR1 LGHNT, CDR2 FRNRAP. CDR3 size: 16 residues. Trimming shortened V by 0 bases and J by 1 base, and 11 bases separated the two germline ends.

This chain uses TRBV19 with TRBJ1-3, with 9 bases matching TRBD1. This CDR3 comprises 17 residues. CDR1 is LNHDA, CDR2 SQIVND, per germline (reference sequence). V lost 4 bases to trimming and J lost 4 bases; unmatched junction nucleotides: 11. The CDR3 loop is CASSTTTAGTGGNTIYF. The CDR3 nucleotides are TGTGCCAGTAGTACGACTACAGCCGGGACAGGGGGAAACACCATATATTTT.

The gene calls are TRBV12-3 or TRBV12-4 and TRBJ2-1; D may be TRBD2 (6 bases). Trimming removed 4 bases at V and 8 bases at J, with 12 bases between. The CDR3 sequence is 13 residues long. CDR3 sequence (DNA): TGTGCCAGCAGTTCGGGGGATCGGGATGAGCAGTTCTTC. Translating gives CASSSGDRDEQFF.

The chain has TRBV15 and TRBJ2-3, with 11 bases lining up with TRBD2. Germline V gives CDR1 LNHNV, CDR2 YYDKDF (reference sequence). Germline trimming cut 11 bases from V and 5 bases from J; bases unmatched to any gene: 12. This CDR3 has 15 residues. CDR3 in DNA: TGTGCCGCTCAAACTAGCGGGAGAATAAGAGATACGCAGTATTTT. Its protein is CAAQTSGRIRDTQYF. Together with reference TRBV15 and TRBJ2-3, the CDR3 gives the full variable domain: DAMVIQNPRYQVTQFGKPVTLSCSQTLNHNVMYWYQQKSSQAPKLLFHYYDKDFNNEADTPDNFQSRRPNTSFCFLDIRSPGLGDTAMYLCAAQTSGRIRDTQYFGPGTRLTVL.